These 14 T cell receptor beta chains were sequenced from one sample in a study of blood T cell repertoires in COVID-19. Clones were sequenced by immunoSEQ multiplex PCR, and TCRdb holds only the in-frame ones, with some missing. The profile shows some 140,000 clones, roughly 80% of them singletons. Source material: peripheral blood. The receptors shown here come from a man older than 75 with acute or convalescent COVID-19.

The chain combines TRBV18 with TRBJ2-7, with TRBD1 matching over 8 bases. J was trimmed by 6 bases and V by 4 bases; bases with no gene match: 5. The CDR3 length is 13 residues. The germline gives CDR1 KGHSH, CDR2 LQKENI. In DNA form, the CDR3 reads TGTGCCAGCTCACAAGAGACAGGGGTCGAGCAGTACGTC. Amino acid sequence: CASSQETGVEQYV.

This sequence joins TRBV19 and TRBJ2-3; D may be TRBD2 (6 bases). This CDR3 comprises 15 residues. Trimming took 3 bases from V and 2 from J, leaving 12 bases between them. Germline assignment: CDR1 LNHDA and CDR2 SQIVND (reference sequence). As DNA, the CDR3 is TGTGCCAGTAGTATCGTCGGGGGATACACAGATACGCAGTATTTT. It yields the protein CASSIVGGYTDTQYF.

The CDR3 DNA sequence: TGTGCCAGCAGTCCGGACAGGCGGGACGAGCAGTACTTC. Encoded protein: CASSPDRRDEQYF. This chain joins TRBV2 and TRBJ2-7, with TRBD1 matching over 7 bases. CDR3 length: 13 residues. The V segment lost 5 bases and the J segment 5 bases; nucleotides outside the gene matches: 6. The germline CDR1 and CDR2 sequences are SNHLY and FYNNEI.

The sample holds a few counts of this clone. CDR3 DNA sequence: TGCGCCAGCAGCCAACGGGACAGTGAATACACTGAAGCTTTCTTT. This codes for CASSQRDSEYTEAFF. V gene TRBV5-1 combines with J gene TRBJ1-1; TRBD1 matches at 7 bases. The CDR3 is 15 residues long. CDR1 and CDR2 (germline): SGHRS, YFSETQ. J lost 3 bases, V lost 4 bases, and 9 bases had no gene match. Variable domain in full (rest from reference TRBV5-1 and TRBJ1-1): KAGVTQTPRYLIKTRGQQVTLSCSPISGHRSVSWYQQTPGQGLQFLFEYFSETQRNKGNFPGRFSGRQFSNSRSEMNVSTLELGDSALYLCASSQRDSEYTEAFFGQGTRLTVV.

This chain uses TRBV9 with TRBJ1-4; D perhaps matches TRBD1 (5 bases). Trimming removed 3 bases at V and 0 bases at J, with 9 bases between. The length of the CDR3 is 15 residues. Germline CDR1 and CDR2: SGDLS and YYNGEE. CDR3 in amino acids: CASSEGPATNEKLFF. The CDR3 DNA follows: TGTGCCAGCAGCGAGGGGCCAGCAACTAATGAAAAACTGTTTTTT.

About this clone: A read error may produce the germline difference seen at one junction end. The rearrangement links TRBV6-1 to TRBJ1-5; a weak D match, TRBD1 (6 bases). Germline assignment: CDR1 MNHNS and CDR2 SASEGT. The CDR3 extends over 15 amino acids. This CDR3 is CASSEGRTDNQPQHF. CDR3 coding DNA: TGTGCCAGCAGCGAAGGCAGGACAGACAATCAGCCCCAGCATTTT.

CDR3 protein: CASSVVPGSDEQFF. CDR3 nucleotide sequence: TGTGCCAGCAGCGTAGTACCGGGTTCGGATGAGCAGTTCTTC. The V call is TRBV9, the J call TRBJ2-1, with no clear D. V was shortened by 0 bases and J by 8 bases, with 12 bases between the two germline ends. The CDR3 sequence is 14 residues long. CDR1 and CDR2 (germline): SGDLS, YYNGEE.

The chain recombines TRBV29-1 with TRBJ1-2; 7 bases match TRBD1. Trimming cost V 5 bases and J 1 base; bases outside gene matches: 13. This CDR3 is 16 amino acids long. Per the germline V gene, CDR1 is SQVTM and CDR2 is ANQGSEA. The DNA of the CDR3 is TGCAGCGTTTACGGAATTCGGACAGGAATTAACTATGGCTACACCTTC. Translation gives CSVYGIRTGINYGYTF.

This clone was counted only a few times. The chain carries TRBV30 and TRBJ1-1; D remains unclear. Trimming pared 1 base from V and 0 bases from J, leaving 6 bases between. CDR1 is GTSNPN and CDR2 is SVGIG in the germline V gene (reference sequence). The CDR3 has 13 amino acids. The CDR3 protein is CAWSDRLNTEAFF. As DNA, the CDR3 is TGTGCCTGGAGTGACAGATTGAACACTGAAGCTTTCTTT.

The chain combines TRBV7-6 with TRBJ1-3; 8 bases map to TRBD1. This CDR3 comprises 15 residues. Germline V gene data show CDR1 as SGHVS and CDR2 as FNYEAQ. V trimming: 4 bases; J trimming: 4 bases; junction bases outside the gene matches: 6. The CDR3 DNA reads TGTGCCAGCAGCTCCGGACAGGGTTCAGGAAACACCATATATTTT. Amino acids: CASSSGQGSGNTIYF.

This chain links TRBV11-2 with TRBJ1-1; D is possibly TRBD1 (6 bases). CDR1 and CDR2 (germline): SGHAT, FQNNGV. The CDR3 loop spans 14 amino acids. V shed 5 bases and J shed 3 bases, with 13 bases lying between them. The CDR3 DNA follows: TGTGCCAGCAGCAGAACAGGGTCCCACACTGAAGCTTTCTTT. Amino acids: CASSRTGSHTEAFF.

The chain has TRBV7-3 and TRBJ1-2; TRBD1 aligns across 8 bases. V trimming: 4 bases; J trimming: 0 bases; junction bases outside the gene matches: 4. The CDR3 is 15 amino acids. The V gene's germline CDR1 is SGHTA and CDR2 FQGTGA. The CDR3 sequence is CASSSTGETNYGYTF. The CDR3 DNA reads TGTGCCAGCAGCTCGACAGGGGAAACTAACTATGGCTACACCTTC.

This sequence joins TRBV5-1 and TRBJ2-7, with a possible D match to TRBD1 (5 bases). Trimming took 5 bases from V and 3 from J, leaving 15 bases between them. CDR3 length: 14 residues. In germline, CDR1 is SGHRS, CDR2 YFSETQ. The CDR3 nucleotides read TGCGCCAGCAGTGATCAGGGTATCAACTACGAGCAGTACTTC. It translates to CASSDQGINYEQYF.

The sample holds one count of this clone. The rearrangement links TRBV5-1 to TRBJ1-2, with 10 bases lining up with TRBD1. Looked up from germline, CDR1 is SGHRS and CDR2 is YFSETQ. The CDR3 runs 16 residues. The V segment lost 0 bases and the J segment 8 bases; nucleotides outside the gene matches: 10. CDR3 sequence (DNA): TGCGCCAGCAGCTTGGGGGACAGGGGCCTTCAAGGGGGCTACACCTTC. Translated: CASSLGDRGLQGGYTF.